This T cell receptor beta chain was identified in a study of cytomegalovirus exposure and HLA in healthy donors (dated by TCRdb to 2016 to 2017). At the level of the whole study: In an earlier analysis of approximately 500 of the donors, less than 350 Gb of sequence data and 117 million unique TCR beta sequences from 150 million to 200 million T cells were reported. HLA typing covered class I and class II loci at four-digit resolution. Typing coverage differed by locus: A, B, C, DRB1 and DQB1 were typed in roughly 620-630 donors, DQA1 in approximately 520, DPA1 in approximately 600, and DPB1 in approximately 450. The study was designed to test whether signatures of past pathogen exposure could be identified by cataloging public T cell receptors. Of the roughly 400 genotyped donors, less than 90% were placed in the genetic ancestry cluster associated with self-reported Caucasian donors. To predict cytomegalovirus infection status, the study brought together high-throughput TCR immunosequencing, statistical association of individual TCRs with disease status, and machine learning. An early release that covered fewer than 750 HLA-typed donors contained approximately 300 gigabases of sequencing data and about 93 million unique TCR sequences. The T cell repertoires of 700 or so subjects were profiled by immunosequencing and related to cytomegalovirus serostatus. A separate validation cohort of 90 to 150 different subjects was used in addition to the approximately 640-subject first cohort. Four to six DR-DQ haplotypes were handled as single units for association and clustering, since linkage in the cohort was strong. An earlier analysis of around 640 of the donors used high-throughput TCR beta sequencing to judge whether each TCR beta V gene segment behaved as functional or pseudogenic. A later analysis re-examined previously published TCR beta repertoires from 500 to 700 donors and added high-resolution HLA genotyping to investigate patterns of TCR occurrence. A later genetic analysis used genome-wide SNP genotypes for about three fifths of the 666 donors, treating that subset as a discovery cohort. Rather than using new phenotypic data, the later analysis identified candidate immune exposures from TCR beta sequences and from how often those sequences occurred across donors. Among about 390 genotyped donors of the cohort, an average of around 240,000 unique TCR beta nucleotide sequences were sequenced per donor, 15% to 20% of them non-productive. All discovery cohort repertoires had been generated using a single sequencing platform. Donor age, sex, ethnicity and CMV serostatus were compiled together with the repertoire data.

The method was the immunoSEQ multiplex PCR assay. For the multiplex PCR, a mixture combining 60 forward primers for TCR Vbeta segments and 13 reverse primers for TCR Jbeta segments was used. A multiplex PCR assay on genomic DNA amplified the CDR3 region of rearranged TCR beta genes. The amplified TCR beta libraries were sequenced on the Illumina HiSeq System as 87-base-pair reads. Under the source paper's analysis protocol: In a later analysis, tens of millions of unique TCR beta chains were counted across the 500 to 850 repertoires, and around 10 million of these chains were shared by at least two donors. To remove PCR and sequencing errors, raw reads were error-corrected and collapsed into unique sequences using a nearest-neighbor algorithm that merged closely related sequences. Alignment of CDR3 sequences to IMGT reference sequences was used to assign V, D and J gene segments. For a sequence to be retained, a match of at least six nucleotides was required to both a V gene segment and a J gene segment. Rearrangements were called productive when the CDR3 lacked stop codons and stayed in frame with V and J; all others were non-productive. CDR3 was defined by IMGT convention, running from the second conserved V-encoded cysteine to the conserved J-encoded phenylalanine. The earlier analysis of about 590 of the donors excluded sequences that lacked an unambiguous match to a single V gene segment. In an earlier analysis of 587 of the donors, V segments were called functional above 56.7% productive rearrangements and were called segregating when the between-donor standard deviation exceeded 5%. A statistical classification framework was built for diagnosing cytomegalovirus status from the catalog of TCR beta chain sequences. V and J gene assignment, in a later analysis, came from comparing TCR nucleotide sequences with IMGT/GENE-DB human TR gene sequences. Using the TCRdist pipeline, a later analysis assigned CDR3 sequences along with most-parsimonious VDJ recombination scenarios. In a later analysis, each TCR beta chain was defined by its CDR3 amino acid sequence together with its V-gene family, and reads without a unique V-gene family were excluded. In a later analysis, several hundred highly shared, low-generation-probability nucleotide sequences were removed to address suspected cross-contamination and a sequencing artifact. In a later analysis, a clonal expansion index for each public chain was calculated from normalized within-repertoire ranks of inferred template counts. In a later analysis, generation probabilities were computed with a VDJ recombination model fitted to out-of-frame rearrangements, and the resulting probabilities were checked against IGoR. Hypergeometric tests were used in a later analysis to score TCR-TCR, TCR-HLA and TCR-CMV co-occurrence, with a repertoire-size bias correction applied to the TCR pairs. A later analysis estimated false discovery rates by permuting HLA or CMV assignments 20 times. In a later analysis, co-occurring TCRs were grouped using DBSCAN, and TCRdist sequence similarity was added for clustering within HLA-allele-positive subsets. Co-occurrence clustering excluded repertoires with fewer than 30,000 or more than 120,000 public chains, plus five with anomalous nucleotide sharing. Here the immuneACCESS table is served through TCRdb, limited to in-frame sequences with V and J called. Missing clones are a known gap in these copies; in checked studies unresolved V genes cover under half, and the rest lacks a known reason. That table furnishes V, J and clone size, whereas the DNA furnished D and trimming. Present in this sample are around 150,000 clones, nearly 80% of which were seen just once. Of the sample, under 15% falls within the top ten clones.

As concerns this clone: There is no known antigen for this receptor. No much larger clonotype is one base removed from it; base qualities were not supplied.

Summary of the overall study and its limitations: The authors suggested that the approach could potentially be extended to other disease states and immunological phenotypes. When HLA alleles, especially DR and DQ, strongly co-occurred, attributing TCR associations to individual alleles was difficult. Most TCR sequences were seen in very few donors, while some public TCRs were found in many individuals. The study listed 150 to 200 TCR beta chains as associated with cytomegalovirus. This cohort had only TCR beta chains sequenced, and the lack of alpha or paired-chain data limited which features could be detected. Over 15 rarely observed V segments, including chromosome 9 orphons, were excluded from the earlier analysis of about 600 of the donors because counts were too low. In both the original and validation cohorts, the classifier was reported to diagnose cytomegalovirus status with high specificity and sensitivity. According to a later analysis, parvovirus B19, influenza, CMV and Epstein-Barr virus appeared linked to several top co-occurrence clusters. In a later analysis, HLA-associated TCR beta chains were found to be more clonally expanded and to have lower generation probabilities than equally common non-associated chains. Sequencing depth was assumed to be roughly uniform across donors in the presence/absence analyses, though that assumption may not hold. According to a later analysis, TCR association rates differed among HLA loci, with DRB1 alleles showing the most associated TCRs and HLA-C alleles showing the fewest. V-gene and J-gene trimming of TCR beta chains was associated with a missense DCLRE1C variant in a later genetic analysis, and the association was replicated in an independent cohort. For the cohort, immune exposure information was limited to CMV serostatus. Because the 87-base-pair reads could not distinguish some IMGT-functional V segments, including TRBV6-2 and TRBV6-3, those segments were excluded. In a later genetic analysis, fewer N-insertions in productive TCRs were reported among donors in an Asian-associated ancestry cluster than the approximately 670-donor mean. In a later analysis, 16,951 TCR beta sequences were associated with specific HLA alleles at a false discovery rate of 0.05. According to a later analysis, most CMV-associated TCR beta chains appeared to be HLA-restricted, and the HLA associations seemed to be driven largely by CMV exposure. Because HLA typing was unavailable for some donors at each locus, only the typed subset was used in association tests. In an earlier analysis of approximately 600 of the donors, most TCR beta V segments were observed in productive rearrangements about 90% or about 30% of the time, broadly matching IMGT annotations. A cluster of highly shared sequence variants was judged likely to be a technical artifact of the sequencing pipeline. Correlated functional status among segregating V segments might be attributable to linkage disequilibrium, but an unknown experimental factor could not be ruled out. A few of the identified cytomegalovirus-associated TCR beta chains were confirmed in vitro to be specific for cytomegalovirus antigens. A further reported finding was that TCR beta sequences accurately predicted the HLA-A and HLA-B alleles for most subjects in the first cohort.

The cohort consisted of more than 650 healthy bone marrow donors. Cohort members were all nominally healthy when sampled, although unrecorded immune exposures were likely present. The donor tested CMV seronegative, placing the donor among the approximately 360 seronegative members of the cohort. Every donor gave a peripheral blood sample, and the peripheral blood mononuclear cells from that sample were used for TCR beta sequencing. Genomic DNA extraction from the blood cell samples was performed with the Qiagen DNeasy Blood Extraction Kit. Taken from cysteine to phenylalanine, the CDR3 has 16 residues. The CDR3 DNA has 48 bases and is translated from base 1. CDR1 and CDR2, looked up from the germline V gene, are SGHVS and FQNEAQ. The V end gives up 4 bases and the J end 3 bases, leaving 9 bases in the junction not matched to a gene.

The sequence came from a woman aged 40 to 50 in good health and CMV-seronegative. Source material: PBMCs. The rearrangement joined TRBV7-8 to TRBJ1-5; 7 middle bases align to TRBD1. The bases are TGTGCCAGCAGCTACCTACCGGGACAGTTCAATCAGCCCCAGCATTTT. Its protein reads: CASSYLPGQFNQPQHF.